This entry lists 7 T cell receptor beta chains sequenced from one sample in a study of tissue T cells after allogeneic stem cell transplantation. Sequencing was performed with immunoSEQ multiplex PCR; in TCRdb, only in-frame clones are kept and a portion is missing. The table has some 17,000 clones, roughly 70% seen once; the top ten hold approximately 1%. The sample consisted of spleen. The receptors were sampled from a female BALB/c mouse in good health. As its MHC haplotype, the strain has H2-d.

A note on this clone: The germline and genes are mouse ones. Sequencing ends 1 residue short of the CDR3 end; the germline J gene provides the rest. The chain uses TRBV13-2 and TRBJ2-7, with 9 bases lining up with TRBD1. Trimming took 9 bases from V and 3 from J; bases not matched to a gene: 4. Germline CDR1 and CDR2: NNHNN and SYGAGS (reference sequence). The CDR3 is 12 amino acids. The sequenced CDR3 bases are TGTGCCATCCCGGGACAGGGCTATGAACAGTAC. This sequence encodes CAIPGQGYEQY. The CDR3 reads in full as CAIPGQGYEQYF.

In regard to this clone: Each gene name is a mouse one. The part of the CDR3 DNA that was read is TGTGCCTGGAGTCCCCGGGGGCCGGCTGAGCAGTTC. This translates into CAWSPRGPAEQF. The CDR3 as a whole reads CAWSPRGPAEQFF. The chain couples TRBV31 to TRBJ2-1, with D tentatively TRBD1 or TRBD2 (6 bases each). The CDR3 goes on 1 residue after the read ends, and that part is filled in from the germline J gene. Germline V gives CDR1 GKSSPN, CDR2 SITVG. The CDR3 loop spans 13 amino acids. Trimming took 1 base from V and 7 from J, leaving 11 bases between them. Filled out from reference TRBV31 and TRBJ2-1, the complete variable domain reads AQTIHQWPVAEIKAVGSPLSLGCTIKGKSSPNLYWYWQATGGTLQQLFYSITVGQVESVVQLNLSASRPKDDQFILSTEKLLLSHSGFYLCAWSPRGPAEQFFGPGTRLTVL.

Details on this clone: The germline and genes are mouse ones. The CDR3 goes on 1 residue after the read ends, and that part is filled in from the germline J gene. Additional DNA sequences in this sample encode the identical CDR3. The V and J genes are TRBV17 and TRBJ2-4; unclear D gene. Germline lookup yields CDR1 MNHDT and CDR2 YYDKIL. This CDR3 is built from 14 residues. The V and J ends lost 1 base and 0 bases respectively, with 5 bases between them. Partial CDR3 DNA: TGTGCTAGCAGTAGAGGGGGAAGTCAAAACACCTTGTAC. Translated, it gives CASSRGGSQNTLY. The complete CDR3 protein is CASSRGGSQNTLYF.

Comment on this clone: The genes and germline here are from mouse. The missing CDR3 end, 1 residue past where the read stops, is filled in from the germline J gene. The chain joins TRBV13-2 to TRBJ2-7; 11 nucleotides line up with TRBD1. Germline V gene sequence: CDR1 NNHNN, CDR2 SYGAGS (reference sequence). Trimming removed 3 bases from V and 3 bases from J; junction bases left unmatched: 5. The CDR3 loop spans 15 amino acids. CDR3 DNA, as far as it was read: TGTGCCAGCGGTGGTCCCGGGACAGGGGGCTATGAACAGTAC. It is translated as CASGGPGTGGYEQY. The full-length CDR3 reads as CASGGPGTGGYEQYF.

A word on this clone: The genes and germline here are from mouse. The read gets to within 1 residue of the CDR3 end, and the germline J gene fills in the rest. The chain has TRBV2 and TRBJ1-4; D is ambiguous. Germline assignment: CDR1 LGHNA and CDR2 YSYQKL. The CDR3 is made up of 15 amino acids. Deletions cut 0 bases from V and 0 bases from J, with 5 bases between. CDR3 region: CASSQDAISNERLFF. The CDR3 DNA, read in part, is TGTGCCAGCAGCCAAGATGCAATTTCCAACGAAAGATTATTT.

Regarding this clone: Gene labels here are mouse ones. The CDR3 bases that were read are TGTGCTAGCAGAGCCCCGGACAACTATGAACAGTAC. Encoded protein: CASRAPDNYEQY. The whole CDR3 protein reads CASRAPDNYEQYF. The chain uses TRBV29 and TRBJ2-7; a weak D match, TRBD1 (5 bases). The CDR3 end falls 1 residue outside the read, so it is completed with the germline J gene. The V gene's germline CDR1 is MSHET and CDR2 SYDVDS. CDR3 length equals 13 residues. V was shortened by 6 bases and J by 3 bases, with 12 bases between the two germline ends.

Details on this clone: Gene names are the mouse ones. The read is 1 residue too short to cover the CDR3 end, so that end is filled in from the germline J gene. The chain links TRBV13-2 to TRBJ1-2; D gene unclear. CDR1 NNHNN and CDR2 SYGAGS come from the germline V gene (reference sequence). V was cut by 0 bases and J by 0 bases, with 9 bases left in between. The CDR3 loop spans 15 amino acids. CDR3 region: CASGDALVANSDYTF. Incomplete CDR3 DNA: TGTGCCAGCGGTGATGCGTTGGTAGCAAACTCCGACTACACC.